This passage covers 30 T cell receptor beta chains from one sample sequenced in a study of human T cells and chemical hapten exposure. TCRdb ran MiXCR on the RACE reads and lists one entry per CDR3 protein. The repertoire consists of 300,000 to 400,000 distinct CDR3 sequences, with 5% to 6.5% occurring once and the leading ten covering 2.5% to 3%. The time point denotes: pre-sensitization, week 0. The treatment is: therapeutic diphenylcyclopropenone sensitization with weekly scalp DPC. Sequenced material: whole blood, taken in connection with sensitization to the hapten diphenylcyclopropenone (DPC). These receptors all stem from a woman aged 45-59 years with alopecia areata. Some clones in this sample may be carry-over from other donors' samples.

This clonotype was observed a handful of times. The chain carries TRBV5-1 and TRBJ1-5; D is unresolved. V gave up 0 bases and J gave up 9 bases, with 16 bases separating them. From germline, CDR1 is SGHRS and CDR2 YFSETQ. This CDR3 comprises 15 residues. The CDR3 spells CASSLDGQLIRPQHF. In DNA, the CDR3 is TGCGCCAGCAGCTTGGACGGTCAGCTAATCAGGCCCCAGCATTTT.

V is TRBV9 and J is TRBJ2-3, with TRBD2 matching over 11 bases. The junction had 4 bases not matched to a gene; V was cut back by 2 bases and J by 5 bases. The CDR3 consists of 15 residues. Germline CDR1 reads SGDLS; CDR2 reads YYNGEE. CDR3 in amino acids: CASSVVAGGKDTQYF. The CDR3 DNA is TGTGCCAGCAGCGTGGTAGCGGGGGGGAAAGATACGCAGTATTTT.

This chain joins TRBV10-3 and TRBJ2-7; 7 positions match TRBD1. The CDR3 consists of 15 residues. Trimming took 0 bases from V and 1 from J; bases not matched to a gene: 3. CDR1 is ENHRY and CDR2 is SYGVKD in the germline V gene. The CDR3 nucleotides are TGTGCCATCAGTGAGTCGACAGGGAAATCCTACGAGCAGTACTTC. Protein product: CAISESTGKSYEQYF.

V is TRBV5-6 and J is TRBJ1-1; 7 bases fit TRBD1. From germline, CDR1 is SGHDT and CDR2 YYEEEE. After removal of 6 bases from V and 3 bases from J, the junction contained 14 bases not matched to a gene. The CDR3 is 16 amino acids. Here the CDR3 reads CASTEGGGVWDTEAFF. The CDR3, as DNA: TGTGCCAGCACCGAGGGAGGGGGCGTATGGGACACTGAAGCTTTCTTT.

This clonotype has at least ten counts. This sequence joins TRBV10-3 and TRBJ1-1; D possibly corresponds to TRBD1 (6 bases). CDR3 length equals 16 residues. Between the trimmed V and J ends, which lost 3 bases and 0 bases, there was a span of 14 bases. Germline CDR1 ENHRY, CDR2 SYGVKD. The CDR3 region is CAISESTGNMNTEAFF. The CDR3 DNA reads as TGTGCCATCAGTGAATCTACAGGGAATATGAACACTGAAGCTTTCTTT.

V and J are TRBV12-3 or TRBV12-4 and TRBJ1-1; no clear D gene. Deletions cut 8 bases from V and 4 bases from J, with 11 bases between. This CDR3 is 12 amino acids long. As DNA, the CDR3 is TGTGCCAGCCCGGGCTCGACCACTGAAGCTTTCTTT. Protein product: CASPGSTTEAFF.

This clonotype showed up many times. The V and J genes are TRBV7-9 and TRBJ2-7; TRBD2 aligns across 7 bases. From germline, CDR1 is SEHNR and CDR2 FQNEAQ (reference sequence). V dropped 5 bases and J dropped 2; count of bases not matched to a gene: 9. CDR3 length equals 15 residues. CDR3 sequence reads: CASSPFAGVAYEQYF. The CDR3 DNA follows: TGTGCCAGCAGCCCCTTTGCGGGAGTAGCCTACGAGCAGTACTTC. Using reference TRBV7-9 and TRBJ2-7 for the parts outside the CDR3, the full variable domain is DTGVSQNPRHKITKRGQNVTFRCDPISEHNRLYWYRQTLGQGPEFLTYFQNEAQLEKSRLLSDRFSAERPKGSFSTLEIQRTEQGDSAMYLCASSPFAGVAYEQYFGPGTRLTVT.

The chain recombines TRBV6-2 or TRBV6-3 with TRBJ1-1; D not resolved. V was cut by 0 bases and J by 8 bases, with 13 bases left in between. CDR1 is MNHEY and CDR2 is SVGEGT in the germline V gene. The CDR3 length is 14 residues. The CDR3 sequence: CASSYSNGGAEAFF. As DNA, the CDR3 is TGTGCCAGCAGTTACTCGAATGGAGGAGCGGAAGCTTTCTTT.

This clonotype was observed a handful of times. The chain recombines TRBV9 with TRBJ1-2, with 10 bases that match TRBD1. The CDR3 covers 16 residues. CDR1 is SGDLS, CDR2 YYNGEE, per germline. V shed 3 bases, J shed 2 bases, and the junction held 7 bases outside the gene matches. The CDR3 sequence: CASSARDRGYNYGYTF. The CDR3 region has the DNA TGTGCCAGCAGCGCTAGGGACAGGGGTTACAACTATGGCTACACCTTC.

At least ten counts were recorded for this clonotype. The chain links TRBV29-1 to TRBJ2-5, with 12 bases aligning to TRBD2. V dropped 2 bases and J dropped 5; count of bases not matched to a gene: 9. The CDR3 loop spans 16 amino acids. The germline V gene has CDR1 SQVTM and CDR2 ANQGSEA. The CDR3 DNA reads TGCAGCGTTGAATTGGCTAGCGGGAGGGCCTGGGAGACCCAGTACTTC. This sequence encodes CSVELASGRAWETQYF. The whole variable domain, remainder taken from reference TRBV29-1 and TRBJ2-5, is SAVISQKPSRDICQRGTSLTIQCQVDSQVTMMFWYRQQPGQSLTLIATANQGSEATYESGFVIDKFPISRPNLTFSTLTVSNMSPEDSSIYLCSVELASGRAWETQYFGPGTRLLVL.

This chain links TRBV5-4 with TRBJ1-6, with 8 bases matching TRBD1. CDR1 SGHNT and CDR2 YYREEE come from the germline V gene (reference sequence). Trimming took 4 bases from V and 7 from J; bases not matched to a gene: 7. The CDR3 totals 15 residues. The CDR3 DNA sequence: TGTGCCAGCAGCCCGGACAGGGTTTGGAATTCACCCCTCCACTTT. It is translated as CASSPDRVWNSPLHF.

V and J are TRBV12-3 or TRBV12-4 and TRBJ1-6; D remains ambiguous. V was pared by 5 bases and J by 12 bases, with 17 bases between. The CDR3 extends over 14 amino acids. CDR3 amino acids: CASSPLGLRGPLHF. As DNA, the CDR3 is TGTGCCAGCAGTCCACTCGGCCTCCGGGGACCCCTCCACTTT.

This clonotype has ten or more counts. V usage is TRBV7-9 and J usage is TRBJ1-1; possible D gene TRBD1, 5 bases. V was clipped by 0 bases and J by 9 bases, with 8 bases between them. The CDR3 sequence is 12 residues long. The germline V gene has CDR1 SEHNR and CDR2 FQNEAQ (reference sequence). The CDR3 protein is CASSLAGAQAFF. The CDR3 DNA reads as TGTGCCAGCAGCTTAGCAGGGGCGCAAGCTTTCTTT.

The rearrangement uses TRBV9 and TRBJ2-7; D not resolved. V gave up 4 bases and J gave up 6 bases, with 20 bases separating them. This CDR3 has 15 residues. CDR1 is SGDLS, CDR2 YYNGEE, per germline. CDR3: CASSSPAAPLGEQYF. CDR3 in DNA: TGTGCCAGCAGCTCCCCGGCCGCGCCCCTCGGCGAGCAGTACTTC.

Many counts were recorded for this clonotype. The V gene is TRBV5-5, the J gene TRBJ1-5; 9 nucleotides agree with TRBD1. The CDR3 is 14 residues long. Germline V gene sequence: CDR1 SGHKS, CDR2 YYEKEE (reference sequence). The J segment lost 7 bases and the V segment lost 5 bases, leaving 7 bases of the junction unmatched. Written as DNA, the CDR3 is TGTGCCAGCAGTTCGGGACAGGGAGAACAGCCCCAGCATTTT. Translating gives CASSSGQGEQPQHF.

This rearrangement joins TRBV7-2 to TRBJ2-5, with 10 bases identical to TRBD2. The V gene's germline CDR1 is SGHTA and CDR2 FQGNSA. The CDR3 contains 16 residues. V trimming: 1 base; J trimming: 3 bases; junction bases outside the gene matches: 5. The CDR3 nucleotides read TGTGCCAGCAGCTTAGTTAGCGGGAGGCCTGAAGAGACCCAGTACTTC. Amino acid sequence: CASSLVSGRPEETQYF.

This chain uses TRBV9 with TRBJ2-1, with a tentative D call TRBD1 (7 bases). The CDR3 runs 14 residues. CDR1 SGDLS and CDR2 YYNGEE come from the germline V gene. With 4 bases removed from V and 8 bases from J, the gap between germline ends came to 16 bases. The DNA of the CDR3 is TGTGCCAGCAGCCCAGGGGGGACCAGCGATGAGCAGTTCTTC. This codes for CASSPGGTSDEQFF.

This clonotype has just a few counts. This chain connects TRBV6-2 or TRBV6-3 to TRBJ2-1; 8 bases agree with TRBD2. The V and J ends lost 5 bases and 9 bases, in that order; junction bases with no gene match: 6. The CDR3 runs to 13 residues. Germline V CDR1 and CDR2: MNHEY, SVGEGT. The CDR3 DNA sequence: TGTGCCAGCAGTCAACTAGCGGACGGTGAGCAGTTCTTC. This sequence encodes CASSQLADGEQFF.

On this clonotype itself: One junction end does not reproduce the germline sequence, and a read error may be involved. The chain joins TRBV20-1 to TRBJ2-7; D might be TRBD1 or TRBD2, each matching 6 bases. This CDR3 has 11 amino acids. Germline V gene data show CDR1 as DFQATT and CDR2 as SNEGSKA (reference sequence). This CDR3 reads CSATRGHEQCF. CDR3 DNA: TGCAGTGCTACCCGGGGGCACGAGCAGTGCTTC.

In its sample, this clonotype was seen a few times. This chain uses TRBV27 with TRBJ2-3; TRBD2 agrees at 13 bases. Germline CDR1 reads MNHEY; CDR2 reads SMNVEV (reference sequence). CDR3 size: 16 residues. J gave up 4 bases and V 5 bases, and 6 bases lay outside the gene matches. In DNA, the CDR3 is TGTGCCAGCAGTCAGTGGACTAGCGGGAGCCCAGATACGCAGTATTTT. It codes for CASSQWTSGSPDTQYF.

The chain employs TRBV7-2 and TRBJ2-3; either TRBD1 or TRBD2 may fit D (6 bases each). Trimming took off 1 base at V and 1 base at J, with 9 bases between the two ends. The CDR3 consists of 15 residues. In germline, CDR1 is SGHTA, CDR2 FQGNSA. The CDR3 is CASSLDGGGTDTQYF. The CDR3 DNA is TGTGCCAGCAGCTTAGACGGGGGCGGCACAGATACGCAGTATTTT.

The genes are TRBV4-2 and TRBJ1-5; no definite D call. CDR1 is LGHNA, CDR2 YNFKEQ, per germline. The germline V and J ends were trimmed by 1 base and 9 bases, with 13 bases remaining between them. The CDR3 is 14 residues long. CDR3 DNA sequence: TGTGCCAGCAGCCAAGTGAGGGCTGGCGGGCCCCAGCATTTT. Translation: CASSQVRAGGPQHF.

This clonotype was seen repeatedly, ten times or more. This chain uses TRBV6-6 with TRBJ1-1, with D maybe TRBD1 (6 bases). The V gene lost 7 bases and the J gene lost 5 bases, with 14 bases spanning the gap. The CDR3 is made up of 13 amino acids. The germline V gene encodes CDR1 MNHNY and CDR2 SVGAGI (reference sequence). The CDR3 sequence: CASKGRGETEAFF. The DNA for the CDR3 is TGTGCCAGCAAAGGCAGGGGCGAGACTGAAGCTTTCTTT.

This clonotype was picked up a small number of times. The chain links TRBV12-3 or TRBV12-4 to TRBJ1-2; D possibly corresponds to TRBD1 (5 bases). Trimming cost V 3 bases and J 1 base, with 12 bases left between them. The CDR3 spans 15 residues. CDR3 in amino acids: CASSFRQGNNYGYTF. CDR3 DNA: TGTGCCAGCAGTTTTAGGCAGGGAAATAACTATGGCTACACCTTC.

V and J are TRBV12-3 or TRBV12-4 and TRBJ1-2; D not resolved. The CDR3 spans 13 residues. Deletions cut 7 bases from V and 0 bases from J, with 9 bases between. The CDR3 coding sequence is TGTGCCAGCACTAATGTATCTAACTATGGCTACACCTTC. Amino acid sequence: CASTNVSNYGYTF.

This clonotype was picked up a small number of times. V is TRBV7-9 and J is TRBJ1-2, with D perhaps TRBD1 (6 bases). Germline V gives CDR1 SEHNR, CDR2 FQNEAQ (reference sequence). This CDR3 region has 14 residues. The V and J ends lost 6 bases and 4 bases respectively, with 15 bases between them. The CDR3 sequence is CASRTGNDGYGYTF. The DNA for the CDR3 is TGTGCCAGCAGAACAGGGAATGATGGCTATGGCTACACCTTC.

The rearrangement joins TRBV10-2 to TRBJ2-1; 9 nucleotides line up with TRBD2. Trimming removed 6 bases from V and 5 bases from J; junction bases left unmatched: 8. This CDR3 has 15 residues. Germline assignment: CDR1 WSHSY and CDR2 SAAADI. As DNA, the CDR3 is TGCGCCAGCAGCCGTTTAGCGGGAGTTGACAATGAGCAGTTCTTC. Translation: CASSRLAGVDNEQFF.

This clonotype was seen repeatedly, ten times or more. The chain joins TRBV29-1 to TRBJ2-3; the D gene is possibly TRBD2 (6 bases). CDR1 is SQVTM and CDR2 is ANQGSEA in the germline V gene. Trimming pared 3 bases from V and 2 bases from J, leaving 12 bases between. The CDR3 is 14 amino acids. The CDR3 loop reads CSVDGGVDTDTQYF. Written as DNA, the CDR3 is TGCAGCGTTGACGGCGGGGTGGACACAGATACGCAGTATTTT.

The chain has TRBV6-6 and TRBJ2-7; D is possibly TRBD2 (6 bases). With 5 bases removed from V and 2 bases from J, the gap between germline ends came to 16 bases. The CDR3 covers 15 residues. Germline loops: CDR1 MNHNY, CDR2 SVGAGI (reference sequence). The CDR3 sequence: CASSPSGGVPYEQYF. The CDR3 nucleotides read TGTGCCAGCAGTCCCTCTGGCGGGGTCCCCTACGAGCAGTACTTC.

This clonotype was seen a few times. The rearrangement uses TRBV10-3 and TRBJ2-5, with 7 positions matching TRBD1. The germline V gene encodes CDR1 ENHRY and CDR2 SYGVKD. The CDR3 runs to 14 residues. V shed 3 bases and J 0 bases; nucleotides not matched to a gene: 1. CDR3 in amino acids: CAISDRGYQETQYF. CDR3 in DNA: TGTGCCATCAGTGACAGGGGGTACCAAGAGACCCAGTACTTC.